Below are 12 T cell receptor beta chains sequenced from a single sample in a study of blood T cell repertoires in COVID-19. The repertoire was sequenced with immunoSEQ multiplex PCR; TCRdb's copy has only in-frame clones and lacks some. This sample has hundreds of thousands of clones; around 89% occur once, and the top ten carry 2.4%. Material for sequencing was PBMCs or T cells enriched from blood (not recorded which). The receptors were gathered from a woman aged 18-30 years who had recovered from COVID-19.

The chain links TRBV10-3 to TRBJ2-5, with a weak D call TRBD2 (6 bases). Germline-derived CDR1 and CDR2 are ENHRY and SYGVKD. Trimming stripped 3 bases from V and 5 bases from J, with 13 bases between. The CDR3 is 14 amino acids. The DNA of the CDR3 is TGTGCCATCAGTGAAAGCGAGGGGAGGGAGACCCAGTACTTC. Its protein product is CAISESEGRETQYF.

The gene calls are TRBV3-1 (or the pseudogene TRBV3-2) and TRBJ1-2; the D gene is possibly TRBD1 (5 bases). V was shortened by 1 base and J by 7 bases, with 10 bases between the two germline ends. The length of the CDR3 is 13 residues. The germline V gene encodes CDR1 LGHDT and CDR2 YNNKEL (reference sequence). CDR3 bases: TGTGCCAGCAGCCAAGGTTCAGGGCGTGGCTACACCTTC. Residues: CASSQGSGRGYTF.

The chain joins TRBV18 to TRBJ2-7, with TRBD2 matching over 7 bases. CDR1 is KGHSH and CDR2 is LQKENI in the germline V gene. V lost 6 bases, J lost 11 bases, and 10 bases stayed unmatched. CDR3 length: 12 residues. The CDR3 is CASSTPGGREYF. The CDR3 coding sequence is TGTGCCAGCTCCACTCCGGGAGGAAGGGAGTACTTC.

The rearrangement links TRBV5-1 to TRBJ1-2; tentatively, D is TRBD1 (6 bases). CDR1 and CDR2 (germline): SGHRS, YFSETQ. The V and J ends lost 7 bases and 4 bases respectively, with 17 bases between them. The CDR3 is made up of 14 amino acids. The CDR3 spells CASGEVGAGYGYTF. In DNA, the CDR3 is TGCGCCAGCGGCGAGGTGGGGGCCGGCTATGGCTACACCTTC.

The genes are TRBV2 and TRBJ2-4; TRBD1 matches at 8 bases. Per the germline V gene, CDR1 is SNHLY and CDR2 is FYNNEI. This CDR3 contains 15 residues. V was clipped by 7 bases and J by 0 bases; unmatched bases: 5. The CDR3, as DNA: TGTGCCAGCACGAAGGACAGGGCAGCCAAAAACATTCAGTACTTC. It is translated as CASTKDRAAKNIQYF.

The chain carries TRBV5-1 and TRBJ1-1; D not certain. The CDR3 is 16 residues long. Deletions cut 0 bases from V and 6 bases from J, with 18 bases between. CDR1 and CDR2 from the germline V gene are SGHRS and YFSETQ. The CDR3, as DNA: TGCGCCAGCAGCTTGGTACCCGGGGATAAGGCGTCTGAAGCTTTCTTT. This encodes CASSLVPGDKASEAFF.

J is TRBJ2-2 and V is TRBV4-2, with TRBD2 identical over 8 bases. Losses at the gene ends were 0 bases for V and 3 bases for J; bases not matched to a gene: 9. The CDR3 is made up of 18 amino acids. Germline CDR1 is LGHNA and CDR2 is YNFKEQ. CDR3 nucleotide sequence: TGTGCCAGCAGCCAAGAGTTTGCGGGGGGATCTGACACCGGGGAGCTGTTTTTT. Translated: CASSQEFAGGSDTGELFF.

This chain links TRBV19 with TRBJ1-5; no clear D. The CDR3 runs 15 residues. Trimming took 7 bases from V and 0 from J, leaving 13 bases between them. Germline V lookup: CDR1 LNHDA, CDR2 SQIVND (reference sequence). The CDR3 loop is CASMTHSYSNQPQHF. As DNA, the CDR3 is TGTGCCAGTATGACGCACAGCTATAGCAATCAGCCCCAGCATTTT.

CDR3 loop: CASSGEADTQYF. The DNA for the CDR3 is TGTGCCAGCAGCGGGGAGGCAGATACGCAGTATTTT. The chain links TRBV3-1 (or the pseudogene TRBV3-2) to TRBJ2-3, with D possibly matching TRBD2 (6 bases). The CDR3 consists of 12 residues. The V end lost 5 bases, the J end lost 4 bases, and 7 bases lay between the germline ends. Germline CDR1 LGHDT, CDR2 YNNKEL (reference sequence).

V usage is TRBV19 and J usage is TRBJ2-1, with 9 nucleotides matching TRBD2. Per germline, CDR1 LNHDA and CDR2 SQIVND (reference sequence). V lost 7 bases and J lost 4; bases outside the gene matches: 5. CDR3 length: 14 residues. Written as DNA, the CDR3 is TGTGCCAGTAAACCGCGGGGGGGATACAATGAGCAGTTCTTC. Residues: CASKPRGGYNEQFF.

This clone was seen a handful of times. CDR3 loop: CASSLLAQGGDEQFF. The DNA of the CDR3 is TGTGCCAGCAGCTTACTCGCACAGGGAGGGGATGAGCAGTTCTTC. V usage is TRBV7-6 and J usage is TRBJ2-1; D perhaps matches TRBD2 (7 bases). Germline V gene lookup returns CDR1 SGHVS and CDR2 FNYEAQ. V was trimmed by 2 bases and J by 8 bases, leaving 16 bases between them. This CDR3 has 15 residues.

The gene calls are TRBV6-5 and TRBJ1-2; D gene ambiguous. Germline V gene sequence: CDR1 MNHEY, CDR2 SVGAGI. With 6 bases removed from V and 6 bases from J, the gap between germline ends came to 14 bases. CDR3 length equals 13 residues. CDR3 DNA sequence: TGTGCCAGCAGAAACCGCGGGTGGGATGGCTACACCTTC. The encoded protein is CASRNRGWDGYTF.